There are many counts of the clone carrying this TCR beta chain. Its antigen is currently unknown. The CDR3 totals 18 residues. V trimming: 1 base; J trimming: 6 bases; junction bases outside the gene matches: 12. Germline V gene lookup returns CDR1 SGHTA and CDR2 FQGTGA. Repertoires were generated with immunoSEQ multiplex PCR, while TCRdb's copy carries only in-frame clones and drops some. The sample holds 130,000 to 150,000 clones, 82% seen once. The data stem from a study of T cell responses to AZD1222 COVID-19 vaccine. General study results and limits: White British people made up most donors, females outnumbered males, and clonal diversity was possibly underestimated. Across the whole spike, CD4 TCRs peaked at regions 160-218 and 743-854.

V gene TRBV7-3 combines with J gene TRBJ2-1; TRBD2 matches 10 bases. The sample was peripheral blood, taken on day 0 of MenACWY control vaccination. The clonotype comes from an adult in good health. In DNA, the CDR3 is TGTGCCAGCAGCTTAATCGGTAGCGGGGGGACCATTGGCAATGAGCAGTTCTTC. Translating gives CASSLIGSGGTIGNEQFF.